Below, 25 T cell receptor beta chains from the same sample are listed, as sequenced in a study of cytomegalovirus exposure and HLA in healthy donors. The PCR had 60 Vbeta and 13 Jbeta primers. Sequencing used immunoSEQ multiplex PCR; TCRdb keeps in-frame clones, though not all of them. The repertoire holds over 90,000 clones, with approximately 75% as singletons. The sequenced sample was PBMCs. All receptors come from a female donor in good health and CMV-seropositive.

This chain joins TRBV15 and TRBJ2-1; the D gene is possibly TRBD2 (5 bases). The CDR3 runs 12 residues. Germline lookup yields CDR1 LNHNV and CDR2 YYDKDF (reference sequence). V gave up 1 base and J gave up 10 bases, with 8 bases separating them. DNA of the CDR3: TGTGCCACCAGCAGAGTGGGCGGGGAGCAGTTCTTC. Residues: CATSRVGGEQFF.

The chain couples TRBV27 to TRBJ1-2, with TRBD1 matching over 9 bases. Per germline, CDR1 MNHEY and CDR2 SMNVEV (reference sequence). J was trimmed by 8 bases and V by 4 bases; bases with no gene match: 8. This CDR3 is 14 amino acids long. The CDR3 loop is CASSWTGVRWGYTF. CDR3 DNA: TGTGCCAGCAGTTGGACAGGGGTTAGGTGGGGCTACACCTTC.

J is TRBJ2-3 and V is TRBV28, with 9 bases that match TRBD2. From germline, CDR1 is MDHEN and CDR2 SYDVKM. The CDR3 length is 15 residues. Trimming at V came to 2 bases and at J to 1 base, leaving 1 base not matched to a gene. In DNA form, the CDR3 reads TGTGCCAGCAGTTTACGCGGGAGGGGCACAGATACGCAGTATTTT. This codes for CASSLRGRGTDTQYF. Complete variable domain (other parts from reference TRBV28 and TRBJ2-3): DVKVTQSSRYLVKRTGEKVFLECVQDMDHENMFWYRQDPGLGLRLIYFSYDVKMKEKGDIPEGYSVSREKKERFSLILESASTNQTSMYLCASSLRGRGTDTQYFGPGTRLTVL.

The rearrangement links TRBV10-1 to TRBJ2-6; a weak D match, TRBD1 (6 bases). This CDR3 is 14 amino acids long. Germline V gene data show CDR1 as WNHNN and CDR2 as SYGVQD (reference sequence). V lost 8 bases and J lost 3, with 11 bases in between. This chain's CDR3 is CASRTVYGANVLTF. The CDR3 nucleotides are TGCGCCAGCCGGACAGTTTATGGGGCCAACGTCCTGACTTTC.

This rearrangement joins TRBV4-3 to TRBJ2-1; D is perhaps TRBD2 (5 bases). The germline CDR1 and CDR2 sequences are LGHNA and YSLEER. The CDR3 has 13 amino acids. Deletions cut 4 bases from V and 13 bases from J, with 17 bases between. CDR3 sequence: CASSPLDFREQFF. CDR3 in DNA: TGCGCCAGCAGCCCTCTCGATTTTCGGGAACAGTTCTTC.

This clone was detected only a few times. V is TRBV7-6 and J is TRBJ2-1; no reliable D call. Germline V gene sequence: CDR1 SGHVS, CDR2 FNYEAQ. The CDR3 spans 15 residues. Trimming shortened V by 2 bases and J by 0 bases, and 8 bases separated the two germline ends. CDR3 in DNA: TGTGCCAGCAGCTTAATGTCGAGCTCCTACAATGAGCAGTTCTTC. This translates into CASSLMSSSYNEQFF.

The chain joins TRBV30 to TRBJ2-1; 12 bases agree with TRBD2. CDR3 length: 14 residues. Per the germline V gene, CDR1 is GTSNPN and CDR2 is SVGIG (reference sequence). Losses at the gene ends were 7 bases for V and 2 bases for J; bases not matched to a gene: 3. This chain's CDR3 is CAFGLAGPYNEQFF. CDR3 nucleotide sequence: TGTGCCTTTGGACTAGCGGGACCCTACAATGAGCAGTTCTTC.

This sequence joins TRBV9 and TRBJ1-2; 7 positions match TRBD1. This CDR3 spans 16 amino acids. Trimming removed 3 bases from V and 2 bases from J; junction bases left unmatched: 10. The germline CDR1 and CDR2 sequences are SGDLS and YYNGEE. The CDR3 DNA reads TGTGCCAGCAGCGAGAGCCGGGACAGACCAAACTATGGCTACACCTTC. This encodes CASSESRDRPNYGYTF. Based on the CDR3 plus reference TRBV9 and TRBJ1-2, the full variable domain is DSGVTQTPKHLITATGQRVTLRCSPRSGDLSVYWYQQSLDQGLQFLIQYYNGEERAKGNILERFSAQQFPDLHSELNLSSLELGDSALYFCASSESRDRPNYGYTFGSGTRLTVV.

The chain carries TRBV11-1 and TRBJ1-1, with TRBD1 as a possible D gene (5 bases). The CDR3 runs to 15 residues. Per the germline V gene, CDR1 is SGHAT and CDR2 is FQDESV (reference sequence). The V and J ends lost 5 bases and 1 base respectively, with 14 bases between them. CDR3 residues: CASSPGGGSNTEAFF. The CDR3, as DNA: TGTGCCAGCAGCCCCGGGGGGGGTTCGAACACTGAAGCTTTCTTT.

V gene TRBV5-1 combines with J gene TRBJ2-1; 8 bases agree with TRBD2. CDR1 is SGHRS and CDR2 is YFSETQ in the germline V gene. The V and J ends lost 0 bases and 4 bases, in that order; junction bases with no gene match: 6. The CDR3 is 16 residues long. This chain's CDR3 is CASSLDGRGGYNEQFF. The CDR3 coding sequence is TGCGCCAGCAGCTTGGATGGTCGGGGGGGGTACAATGAGCAGTTCTTC. The variable domain in full, with the rest retrieved from reference TRBV5-1 and TRBJ2-1, is KAGVTQTPRYLIKTRGQQVTLSCSPISGHRSVSWYQQTPGQGLQFLFEYFSETQRNKGNFPGRFSGRQFSNSRSEMNVSTLELGDSALYLCASSLDGRGGYNEQFFGPGTRLTVL.

The chain recombines TRBV4-2 with TRBJ2-1, with 13 bases that match TRBD2. Trimming cost V 0 bases and J 9 bases; bases outside gene matches: 8. The CDR3 is 17 residues long. The germline CDR1 and CDR2 sequences are LGHNA and YNFKEQ. CDR3 nucleotide sequence: TGTGCCAGCAGCCAAGATCAACTAGCGGGGGGGCCGGTTGAGCAGTTCTTC. It translates to CASSQDQLAGGPVEQFF.

The V call is TRBV2, the J call TRBJ1-6, with 7 positions matching TRBD1. From germline, CDR1 is SNHLY and CDR2 FYNNEI. The trim removed 0 bases at V and 0 bases at J, leaving 5 bases unmatched. The CDR3 length is 18 residues. In DNA, the CDR3 is TGTGCCAGCAGTGAAGCACAGGGGTCCAGCTCCTATAATTCACCCCTCCACTTT. This sequence encodes CASSEAQGSSSYNSPLHF.

This clone was seen once. This chain joins TRBV7-2 and TRBJ2-3, with 11 bases lining up with TRBD2. CDR1 and CDR2 (germline): SGHTA, FQGNSA. The CDR3 contains 19 residues. With 1 base clipped from V and 4 bases from J, the junction kept 13 bases outside the gene matches. The CDR3 loop is CASSLVGTSGGVGADTQYF. CDR3 bases: TGTGCCAGCAGCTTAGTCGGGACTAGCGGTGGTGTGGGTGCAGATACGCAGTATTTT.

This sequence joins TRBV30 and TRBJ2-1; perhaps TRBD2 as D (5 bases). V shed 3 bases and J shed 4 bases, with 22 bases lying between them. This CDR3 contains 17 residues. Germline loops: CDR1 GTSNPN, CDR2 SVGIG (reference sequence). The CDR3 DNA is TGTGCCTGGAGGAGAACCTTAATTCGGGGAAATTACAATGAGCAGTTCTTC. Amino acids: CAWRRTLIRGNYNEQFF.

V usage is TRBV4-2 and J usage is TRBJ2-7; TRBD2 matches at 9 bases. The germline V gene has CDR1 LGHNA and CDR2 YNFKEQ. The J segment lost 3 bases and the V segment lost 0 bases, leaving 12 bases of the junction unmatched. This CDR3 has 18 residues. The CDR3, as DNA: TGTGCCAGCAGCCAAGAGATTAGCGGGAGAGGGGAAAACTACGAGCAGTACTTC. Translating gives CASSQEISGRGENYEQYF.

This clone appeared once. The gene calls are TRBV4-1 and TRBJ1-5; D perhaps matches TRBD1 (6 bases). The CDR3 loop spans 14 amino acids. V dropped 5 bases and J dropped 7 bases, with 15 bases sitting between them. In germline, CDR1 is MGHRA, CDR2 YSYEKL. CDR3 sequence: CASSVSEGDQPQHF. In DNA, the CDR3 is TGCGCCAGCAGCGTCAGTGAGGGGGACCAGCCCCAGCATTTT.

CDR3 nucleotide sequence: TGTGCCAGCAGCCCTGGAGCGCCGAACACCGGGGAGCTGTTTTTT. This gives the protein CASSPGAPNTGELFF. The chain employs TRBV5-4 and TRBJ2-2; no clear D gene. The CDR3 is 15 residues long. V shed 4 bases and J shed 0 bases, with 10 bases lying between them. Germline V CDR1 and CDR2: SGHNT, YYREEE (reference sequence).

This clone was picked up a small number of times. V is TRBV11-3 and J is TRBJ2-7, with D possibly TRBD1 on 6 matching bases. The CDR3 has 15 amino acids. The ends were cut back, 0 bases at V and 6 bases at J, with 15 bases in the middle. Germline CDR1 is SGHNT and CDR2 is YENEEA. The CDR3 DNA sequence: TGTGCCAGCAGCTTAGATCAGGGGCCAACGACCGAGCAGTACTTC. As protein: CASSLDQGPTTEQYF.

This chain joins TRBV6-4 and TRBJ2-3, with 9 positions matching TRBD2. Germline CDR1 MRHNA, CDR2 SNTAGT. This CDR3 comprises 15 residues. V lost 2 bases and J lost 3; bases outside the gene matches: 3. Here the CDR3 DNA reads TGTGCCAGCAGTGACGGCGGGGGGGCGACAGATACGCAGTATTTT. Translating it yields CASSDGGGATDTQYF.

The J gene is TRBJ2-1, the V gene TRBV4-2; 9 bases are shared with TRBD2. CDR1 is LGHNA, CDR2 YNFKEQ, per germline. V trimming: 0 bases; J trimming: 3 bases; junction bases outside the gene matches: 3. This CDR3 comprises 16 residues. CDR3 sequence: CASSQETSGHYNEQFF. The CDR3 nucleotides are TGTGCCAGCAGCCAAGAGACTAGCGGTCACTACAATGAGCAGTTCTTC.

This chain joins TRBV29-1 and TRBJ2-5; TRBD1 agrees at 8 bases. The J call may be incorrect, as the DNA end agrees better with TRBJ2-7. The CDR3 length is 13 residues. Per the germline V gene, CDR1 is SQVTM and CDR2 is ANQGSEA. This chain's CDR3 is CSVWGQDSYEQYF. The CDR3, as DNA: TGCAGCGTATGGGGACAGGACTCCTACGAGCAGTACTTC.

In its sample, this clone was seen many times. The chain uses TRBV7-2 and TRBJ1-1, with D perhaps matching TRBD1 (6 bases). With 3 bases removed from V and 3 bases from J, the gap between germline ends came to 8 bases. Germline values: CDR1 SGHTA, CDR2 FQGNSA. CDR3 size: 13 residues. CDR3 residues: CASSFRGYTEAFF. CDR3 nucleotide sequence: TGTGCCAGCAGCTTTAGGGGGTACACTGAAGCTTTCTTT.

The V gene is TRBV5-7, the J gene TRBJ1-2; D may be TRBD1 (6 bases). TRBV5-7 is classed as an ORF, of uncertain function. The CDR3 loop spans 19 amino acids. The V and J ends lost 1 base and 0 bases respectively, with 22 bases between them. The CDR3: CASSLPLPRGGTSNYGYTF. As DNA, the CDR3 is TGTGCCAGCAGCTTGCCACTCCCGAGGGGGGGGACATCTAACTATGGCTACACCTTC.

The rearrangement uses TRBV28 and TRBJ1-5; 7 bases match TRBD1. Per the germline V gene, CDR1 is MDHEN and CDR2 is SYDVKM. V shed 5 bases and J 3 bases; nucleotides not matched to a gene: 7. The CDR3 totals 15 residues. The CDR3 region is CASSTIDRANQPQHF. The CDR3 DNA is TGTGCCAGCAGTACGATAGACAGGGCCAATCAGCCCCAGCATTTT.

This clone turned up a few times. The CDR3 DNA reads as TGCGCCAGCAGCCGAGGGGAGACCCAGTACTTC. Amino acids: CASSRGETQYF. V and J are TRBV4-1 and TRBJ2-5; tentatively, D is TRBD2 (5 bases). The CDR3 is made up of 11 amino acids. The V end was cut by 4 bases, the J end by 5 bases, with 5 bases between. CDR1 and CDR2 (germline): MGHRA, YSYEKL.